The text below deals with one TCR beta chain. Its antigen is still unknown. The sample originates from a study of PD-L1 blockade in urothelial cancer. About the research overall: Starting in the mid-2010s, patients were given atezolizumab (1,200 mg intravenously every 3 weeks). Samples came from 3 weeks, at the second dose, and 6 weeks into treatment.

Time point of the sample: peripheral blood 6 weeks after treatment start. Produced via immunoSEQ multiplex PCR; TCRdb's table is partial and in-frame only. The sample carries fewer than 90,000 clones, under 95% recorded once. Overall study findings and caveats: Durable benefit was linked to greater 3-week expansion of tumor-associated blood clones. Having blood TCR clonality under the median before treatment predicted better survival.

The sequence was obtained from an elderly woman with urothelial cancer. The material sequenced was PBMCs, taken around atezolizumab (anti-PD-L1) treatment.

The CDR3 is CASSTRGLANTGELFF. The CDR3 DNA follows: TGCGCCAGCAGCACCAGGGGGCTAGCGAACACCGGGGAGCTGTTTTTT. This rearrangement joins TRBV5-1 to TRBJ2-2; 8 bases map to TRBD1. V lost 4 bases and J lost 0; bases outside the gene matches: 5. CDR3 length: 16 residues. The germline CDR1 and CDR2 sequences are SGHRS and YFSETQ.